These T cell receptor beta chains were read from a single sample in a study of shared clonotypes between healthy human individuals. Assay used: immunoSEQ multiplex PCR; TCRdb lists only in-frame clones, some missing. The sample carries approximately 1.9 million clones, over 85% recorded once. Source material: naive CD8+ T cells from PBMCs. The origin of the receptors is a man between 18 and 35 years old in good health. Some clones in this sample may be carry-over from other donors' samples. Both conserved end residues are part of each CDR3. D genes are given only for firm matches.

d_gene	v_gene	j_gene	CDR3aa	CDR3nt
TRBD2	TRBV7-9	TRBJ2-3	CASSPSSGGKVGDTQYF	TGTGCCAGCAGCCCTAGTTCGGGGGGGAAGGTGGGAGATACGCAGTATTTT
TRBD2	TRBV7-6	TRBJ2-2	CASSLRSGGGAGELFF	TGTGCCAGCAGCTTACGGAGCGGGGGAGGCGCCGGGGAGCTGTTTTTT
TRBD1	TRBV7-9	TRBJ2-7	CASSLVQGQVYEQYF	TGTGCCAGCAGCTTAGTCCAGGGACAGGTCTACGAGCAGTACTTC
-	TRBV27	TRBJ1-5	CASSFMGGNQPQHF	TGTGCCAGCAGTTTTATGGGAGGCAATCAGCCCCAGCATTTT
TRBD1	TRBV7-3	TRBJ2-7	CASSYDRGKAYEQYF	TGTGCCAGCAGCTACGACAGGGGAAAAGCCTACGAGCAGTACTTC
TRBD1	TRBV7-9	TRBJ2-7	CASSSPGTADTYEQYF	TGTGCCAGCAGCTCACCTGGGACAGCTGATACCTACGAGCAGTACTTC
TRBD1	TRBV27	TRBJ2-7	CASSGLDRVHEQYF	TGTGCCAGCAGTGGCCTCGACAGGGTCCACGAGCAGTACTTC
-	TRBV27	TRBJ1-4	CASSSTAGAAEKLFF	TGTGCCAGCAGTTCGACCGCAGGGGCTGCCGAAAAACTGTTTTTT
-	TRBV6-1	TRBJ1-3	CASSEARGGASGNTIYF	TGTGCCAGCAGTGAGGCTCGGGGGGGCGCTTCTGGAAACACCATATATTTT
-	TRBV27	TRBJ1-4	CASRQAGEKLFF	TGTGCCAGCCGACAGGCCGGGGAAAAACTGTTTTTT
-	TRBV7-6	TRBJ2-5	CASSFLEAGETQYF	TGTGCCAGCAGCTTCCTAGAGGCCGGCGAGACCCAGTACTTC
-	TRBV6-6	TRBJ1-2	CASSYEEDYGYTF	TGTGCCAGCAGTTACGAGGAGGACTATGGCTACACCTTC
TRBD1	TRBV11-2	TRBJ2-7	CASSPRDRWPYEQYF	TGTGCCAGCAGCCCCCGGGACAGGTGGCCCTACGAGCAGTACTTC
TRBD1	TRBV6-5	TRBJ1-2	CASSYSRTGLGYTF	TGTGCCAGCAGTTACTCACGGACAGGGCTAGGCTACACCTTC
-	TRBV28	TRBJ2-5	CASSLTETQETQYF	TGTGCCAGCAGTCTCACAGAGACCCAAGAGACCCAGTACTTC